This paragraph reports one TCR beta chain. Germline loops: CDR1 SGHNT, CDR2 YENEEA. Germline trimming cut 5 bases from V and 2 bases from J; bases unmatched to any gene: 6. The CDR3 spans 14 residues. This specimen comes from a study of control samples from healthy donors and cancer patients. Assay: immunoSEQ multiplex PCR; the TCRdb copy retains only in-frame clones and omits some. The table has about 250,000 clones, more than 65% seen once. This sequence originates from a woman in her sixties with lung cancer. Sequenced: PBMCs. The chain couples TRBV11-3 to TRBJ2-7; 7 nucleotides line up with TRBD1. The CDR3 loop is CASSLGQGAYEQYF. In DNA form, the CDR3 reads TGTGCCAGCAGCCTTGGGCAGGGGGCCTACGAGCAGTACTTC.